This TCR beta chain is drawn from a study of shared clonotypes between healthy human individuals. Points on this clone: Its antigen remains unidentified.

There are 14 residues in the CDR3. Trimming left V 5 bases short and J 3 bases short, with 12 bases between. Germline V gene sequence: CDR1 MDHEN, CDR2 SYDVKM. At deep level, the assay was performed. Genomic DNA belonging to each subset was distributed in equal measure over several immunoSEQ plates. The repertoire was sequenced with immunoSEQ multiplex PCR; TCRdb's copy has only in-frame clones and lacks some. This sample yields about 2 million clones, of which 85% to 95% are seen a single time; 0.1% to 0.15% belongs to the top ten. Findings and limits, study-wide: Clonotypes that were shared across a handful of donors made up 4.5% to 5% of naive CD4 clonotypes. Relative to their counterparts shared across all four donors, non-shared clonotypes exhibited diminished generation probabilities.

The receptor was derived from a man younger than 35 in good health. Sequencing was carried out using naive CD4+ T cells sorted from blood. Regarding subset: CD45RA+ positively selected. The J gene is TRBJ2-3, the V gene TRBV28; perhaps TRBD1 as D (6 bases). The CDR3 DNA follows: TGTGCCAGCAGTAAGGACAGCCTAACAGATACGCAGTATTTT. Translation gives CASSKDSLTDTQYF. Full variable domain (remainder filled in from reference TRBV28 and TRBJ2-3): DVKVTQSSRYLVKRTGEKVFLECVQDMDHENMFWYRQDPGLGLRLIYFSYDVKMKEKGDIPEGYSVSREKKERFSLILESASTNQTSMYLCASSKDSLTDTQYFGPGTRLTVL.